This passage covers 29 T cell receptor beta chains from one sample sequenced in a study of cytomegalovirus exposure and HLA in healthy donors. PCR used 60 Vbeta primers and 13 Jbeta primers. Clones were sequenced by immunoSEQ multiplex PCR, and TCRdb holds only the in-frame ones, with some missing. The sample comprises roughly 180,000 clones, roughly 74% of which are singletons, and around 2.6% rests with the top ten. Material: PBMCs. These TCRs come from a female donor in good health and CMV-seronegative.

This chain connects TRBV25-1 to TRBJ2-2; 7 bases line up with TRBD2. The CDR3 is made up of 16 amino acids. The V and J ends lost 1 base and 5 bases, in that order; junction bases with no gene match: 7. Germline V gives CDR1 MGHDK, CDR2 SYGVNS. The CDR3 is CASSELTGGSTGELFF. CDR3 DNA: TGTGCCAGCAGTGAATTGACGGGCGGGAGTACCGGGGAGCTGTTTTTT.

The genes are TRBV7-9 and TRBJ2-7; D unclear. CDR3 length: 15 residues. The V and J ends lost 3 bases and 0 bases respectively, with 12 bases between them. Germline V CDR1 and CDR2: SEHNR, FQNEAQ (reference sequence). CDR3 sequence reads: CASSFSLAPSYEQYF. The CDR3 nucleotides are TGTGCCAGCAGCTTTTCCTTAGCCCCCTCCTACGAGCAGTACTTC.

This clone showed up just a few times. This rearrangement joins TRBV27 to TRBJ2-5, with TRBD1 matching over 12 bases. The germline gives CDR1 MNHEY, CDR2 SMNVEV (reference sequence). The CDR3 consists of 14 residues. V shed 5 bases, J shed 11 bases, and the junction held 9 bases outside the gene matches. The CDR3: CASSTGTGGLGQYF. CDR3 sequence (DNA): TGTGCCAGCAGTACCGGGACAGGGGGCCTGGGGCAGTACTTC.

V and J are TRBV5-1 and TRBJ2-7; 9 nucleotides align to TRBD1. The V and J ends lost 0 bases and 0 bases, in that order; junction bases with no gene match: 7. CDR3 length: 17 amino acids. Germline CDR1 and CDR2: SGHRS and YFSETQ. The CDR3 sequence: CASSLEFSTGGSYEQYF. CDR3 nucleotides: TGCGCCAGCAGCTTGGAATTTTCGACAGGGGGCTCCTACGAGCAGTACTTC.

The CDR3 nucleotides read TGTGCCAGCAGTGAGTGGGGCCCCTACGAGCAGTACTTC. Translating gives CASSEWGPYEQYF. The chain carries TRBV6-1 and TRBJ2-7, with D possibly matching TRBD1 (5 bases). The CDR3 loop spans 13 amino acids. V shed 3 bases and J shed 2 bases, with 8 bases lying between them. Germline V CDR1 and CDR2: MNHNS, SASEGT.

V gene TRBV30 combines with J gene TRBJ2-1, with TRBD1 as a possible D gene (5 bases). Deletions cut 0 bases from V and 6 bases from J, with 12 bases between. This CDR3 spans 14 amino acids. Germline-derived CDR1 and CDR2 are GTSNPN and SVGIG (reference sequence). CDR3 loop: CAWSVGAGFNEQFF. CDR3 coding DNA: TGTGCCTGGAGTGTAGGGGCCGGATTCAATGAGCAGTTCTTC.

The rearrangement links TRBV2 to TRBJ1-5; 7 bases are a match to TRBD1. CDR1 and CDR2 from the germline V gene are SNHLY and FYNNEI. The V gene end was trimmed by 7 bases and the J gene end by 3 bases; junction bases not matched to a gene: 6. CDR3 length: 14 residues. CDR3 in amino acids: CASTLGQINQPQHF. In DNA, the CDR3 is TGTGCCAGCACCCTGGGACAGATCAATCAGCCCCAGCATTTT.

The J gene is TRBJ1-5, the V gene TRBV5-6, with TRBD1 matching 7 bases. Germline assignment: CDR1 SGHDT and CDR2 YYEEEE. The CDR3 spans 15 residues. V was pared by 5 bases and J by 3 bases, with 8 bases of the junction left unmatched. CDR3 nucleotides: TGTGCCAGCAGTATCGGGGACAGCTTCAATCAGCCCCAGCATTTT. This sequence encodes CASSIGDSFNQPQHF.

This clone has just a few counts. Since the CDR3 does not end with the conserved phenylalanine or tryptophan, this likely comes from a read error. Because the CDR3's place on the DNA is in doubt, the DNA is left out and the CDR3 is given as listed by TCRdb. This chain uses TRBV2 with TRBJ1-2; the DNA was not used to check the table's D call, TRBD1. The CDR3 contains 14 residues when both ends are counted. CDR1 and CDR2 from the germline V gene are SNHLY and FYNNEI. CDR3 amino acids: CASRRTSGQGAFRL.

The chain carries TRBV10-3 and TRBJ2-1, with 8 bases that match TRBD2. The germline gives CDR1 ENHRY, CDR2 SYGVKD. Trimming took 7 bases from V and 6 from J; bases not matched to a gene: 17. This CDR3 spans 17 amino acids. CDR3 sequence: CAINGGGPASVFNEQFF. The CDR3 DNA is TGTGCCATCAATGGCGGGGGGCCGGCCTCCGTATTCAATGAGCAGTTCTTC.

The chain combines TRBV7-9 with TRBJ2-5; D gene unclear. This CDR3 is built from 14 residues. The V gene lost 0 bases and the J gene lost 5 bases, with 10 bases spanning the gap. Germline V gene data show CDR1 as SEHNR and CDR2 as FQNEAQ (reference sequence). CDR3 region: CASSLASPSETQYF. The DNA of the CDR3 is TGTGCCAGCAGCTTAGCGTCCCCGTCGGAGACCCAGTACTTC.

In its sample, this clone was seen a few times. This chain uses TRBV11-1 with TRBJ2-1; D not certain. Per germline, CDR1 SGHAT and CDR2 FQDESV (reference sequence). The CDR3 extends over 13 amino acids. V was pared by 1 base and J by 12 bases, with 13 bases between. The DNA for the CDR3 is TGTGCCAGCAGCTTAGATAGTCGCTCCGGGCAGTTCTTC. Translating gives CASSLDSRSGQFF.

This rearrangement joins TRBV11-2 to TRBJ1-5, with 8 nucleotides matching TRBD1. CDR1 and CDR2 (germline): SGHAT, FQNNGV. V shed 3 bases and J 7 bases; nucleotides not matched to a gene: 2. The CDR3 contains 13 residues. CDR3 sequence: CASSLGDRQPQHF. CDR3 nucleotides: TGTGCCAGCAGCTTGGGGGACAGGCAGCCCCAGCATTTT.

On this clone: The sample carries other DNA sequences with the same CDR3. This chain uses TRBV5-1 with TRBJ1-2; 10 positions agree with TRBD1. Trimming took 4 bases from V and 8 from J; bases not matched to a gene: 8. Germline CDR1 reads SGHRS; CDR2 reads YFSETQ. The length of the CDR3 is 14 residues. Here the CDR3 DNA reads TGCGCCAGCAGCCCGGGACAGGGGAACGGGGGCTACACCTTC. Translation: CASSPGQGNGGYTF. The full variable domain, rest sourced from reference TRBV5-1 and TRBJ1-2, is KAGVTQTPRYLIKTRGQQVTLSCSPISGHRSVSWYQQTPGQGLQFLFEYFSETQRNKGNFPGRFSGRQFSNSRSEMNVSTLELGDSALYLCASSPGQGNGGYTFGSGTRLTVV.

The rearrangement links TRBV2 to TRBJ2-7; 10 bases agree with TRBD1. This CDR3 is 13 amino acids long. In germline, CDR1 is SNHLY, CDR2 FYNNEI. V trimming: 8 bases; J trimming: 4 bases; junction bases outside the gene matches: 5. The CDR3 is CASDRGLIYEQYF. The CDR3 coding sequence is TGTGCCAGCGACAGGGGGCTCATTTACGAGCAGTACTTC.

Here the CDR3 reads CASSAWGGSHYEQYF. CDR3 nucleotide sequence: TGTGCCAGCAGCGCTTGGGGGGGCAGTCATTACGAGCAGTACTTC. This sequence joins TRBV7-9 and TRBJ2-7, with D tentatively TRBD2 (7 bases). Trimming removed 5 bases from V and 4 bases from J, with 18 bases in between. The CDR3 runs to 15 residues. The germline CDR1 and CDR2 sequences are SEHNR and FQNEAQ (reference sequence).

J is TRBJ2-7 and V is TRBV9; TRBD1 agrees at 7 bases. CDR3 length: 15 residues. V was clipped by 4 bases and J by 0 bases; unmatched bases: 7. In germline, CDR1 is SGDLS, CDR2 YYNGEE. The CDR3 here is CASSPRTGDSYEQYF. The CDR3 nucleotides are TGTGCCAGCAGCCCTCGGACAGGAGACTCCTACGAGCAGTACTTC. Supplemented by reference TRBV9 and TRBJ2-7, the full variable domain reads DSGVTQTPKHLITATGQRVTLRCSPRSGDLSVYWYQQSLDQGLQFLIQYYNGEERAKGNILERFSAQQFPDLHSELNLSSLELGDSALYFCASSPRTGDSYEQYFGPGTRLTVT.

This clone was recorded a few times. V gene TRBV9 combines with J gene TRBJ2-5, with TRBD1 matching 9 bases. This CDR3 comprises 15 residues. The germline V gene has CDR1 SGDLS and CDR2 YYNGEE. Trimming cost V 4 bases and J 5 bases; bases outside gene matches: 9. The chain's CDR3 is CASSLTGGREETQYF. The DNA of the CDR3 is TGTGCCAGCAGCCTAACAGGGGGCCGGGAGGAGACCCAGTACTTC.

The rearrangement links TRBV21-1 to TRBJ2-1; TRBD1 is the table's D call and was not checked against the DNA. TRBV21-1 is termed a pseudogene. This CDR3 contains 12 residues. The CDR3 DNA reads as TGTGCCAGCAGCAAACAGGGCAATGAGCAGTTCTTC. It specifies CASSKQGNEQFF.

The chain couples TRBV9 to TRBJ2-2; 13 nucleotides align to TRBD2. The CDR3 has 18 amino acids. From germline, CDR1 is SGDLS and CDR2 YYNGEE. Unmatched junction bases numbered 7, after V lost 4 bases and J lost 1 base. The CDR3 nucleotides read TGTGCCAGCAGCTCCGGACTAGCGGGGGCCTGGAACACCGGGGAGCTGTTTTTT. Protein: CASSSGLAGAWNTGELFF. Full variable domain (remainder filled in from reference TRBV9 and TRBJ2-2): DSGVTQTPKHLITATGQRVTLRCSPRSGDLSVYWYQQSLDQGLQFLIQYYNGEERAKGNILERFSAQQFPDLHSELNLSSLELGDSALYFCASSSGLAGAWNTGELFFGEGSRLTVL.

For this clone: Germline is not matched at one junction end, which may reflect a read error. V and J are TRBV7-9 and TRBJ2-7; 10 positions match TRBD2. CDR3 length: 16 residues. Germline loops: CDR1 SEHNR, CDR2 FQNEAQ (reference sequence). The CDR3 sequence is CSSSFGTSGTLYEQYF. DNA for the CDR3: TGTTCCAGCAGCTTCGGAACTAGCGGGACCCTCTACGAGCAGTACTTC. Full variable domain (remainder filled in from reference TRBV7-9 and TRBJ2-7): DTGVSQNPRHKITKRGQNVTFRCDPISEHNRLYWYRQTLGQGPEFLTYFQNEAQLEKSRLLSDRFSAERPKGSFSTLEIQRTEQGDSAMYLCSSSFGTSGTLYEQYFGPGTRLTVT.

This clone occurred a few times. The rearrangement links TRBV30 to TRBJ2-7; maybe TRBD2 (6 bases). V dropped 2 bases and J dropped 6 bases, with 14 bases sitting between them. The CDR3 runs to 13 residues. In germline, CDR1 is GTSNPN, CDR2 SVGIG (reference sequence). The CDR3 sequence: CAWSTRREGEQYF. Here the CDR3 DNA reads TGTGCCTGGAGTACCAGGCGGGAAGGCGAGCAGTACTTC.

V gene TRBV13 combines with J gene TRBJ2-5; tentative D call: TRBD2 (6 bases). Germline loops: CDR1 PRHDT, CDR2 FYEKMQ (reference sequence). The CDR3 is made up of 18 amino acids. V lost 0 bases and J 1 base, leaving 18 bases between the germline ends. The CDR3 here is CASSLGVNSRGFQETQYF. CDR3 sequence (DNA): TGTGCCAGCAGCTTAGGAGTGAACAGCCGGGGGTTCCAAGAGACCCAGTACTTC.

The chain combines TRBV19 with TRBJ1-1; D perhaps matches TRBD1 (5 bases). CDR3 size: 12 residues. In germline, CDR1 is LNHDA, CDR2 SQIVND (reference sequence). The V end was cut by 6 bases, the J end by 7 bases, with 12 bases between. CDR3 amino acids: CASSPRQNEAFF. As DNA, the CDR3 is TGTGCCAGTAGCCCCAGACAGAATGAAGCTTTCTTT.

This clone was counted a few times. The chain links TRBV6-5 to TRBJ1-1, with D possibly TRBD1 on 5 matching bases. In germline, CDR1 is MNHEY, CDR2 SVGAGI. This CDR3 spans 15 amino acids. The V gene lost 2 bases and the J gene lost 6 bases, with 16 bases spanning the gap. CDR3 loop: CASSYRGSHNPEAFF. The CDR3 DNA reads as TGTGCCAGCAGTTACAGGGGCAGCCACAACCCTGAAGCTTTCTTT.

The table lists this clone with a few counts. CDR3 sequence reads: CASSPPGTPDNEQFF. CDR3 nucleotides: TGTGCCAGCAGTCCCCCAGGGACTCCCGACAATGAGCAGTTCTTC. The rearrangement joins TRBV27 to TRBJ2-1; weak D call: TRBD2 (6 bases). Trimming removed 5 bases from V and 5 bases from J, with 16 bases in between. This CDR3 has 15 residues. Germline V CDR1 and CDR2: MNHEY, SMNVEV (reference sequence).

V gene TRBV5-1 combines with J gene TRBJ2-3; the match to TRBD2 covers 12 bases. The CDR3 is 18 amino acids. Per the germline V gene, CDR1 is SGHRS and CDR2 is YFSETQ. The V and J ends lost 4 bases and 4 bases, in that order; junction bases with no gene match: 13. The CDR3 sequence is CASSPRDPSGGAADTQYF. DNA for the CDR3: TGCGCCAGCAGCCCGAGGGACCCTAGCGGGGGGGCGGCAGATACGCAGTATTTT.

As DNA, the CDR3 is TGTGCCAGCAGTACCCCGGGAGTCTACACCTTC. It yields the protein CASSTPGVYTF. The chain carries TRBV28 and TRBJ1-2; D unresolved. This CDR3 spans 11 amino acids. Germline V lookup: CDR1 MDHEN, CDR2 SYDVKM. Trimming took 5 bases from V and 10 from J, leaving 11 bases between them.

The chain uses TRBV5-6 and TRBJ2-1, with D unclear. V was clipped by 0 bases and J by 1 base, with 11 bases between them. Germline assignment: CDR1 SGHDT and CDR2 YYEEEE. The CDR3 contains 16 residues. CDR3 sequence: CASSLETLGSYNEQFF. For the CDR3, the DNA is TGTGCCAGCAGCTTGGAAACTCTCGGGTCCTACAATGAGCAGTTCTTC.